This TCR beta chain was profiled in a study of T-cell reconstitution after alpha-beta-depleted transplantation in children. Whole-study results and caveats: Reports say that about two months after transplant, the alpha-beta T cells came out of several hundred graft clones that had expanded. Recipient T cells and thymic progenitors that survived were the source of the high TCRbeta diversity seen at day 60 in some patients. Newly produced T cells mostly provided counts and TCRbeta diversity after one year, as hyperexpanded clones declined.

The germline V gene encodes CDR1 KGHSH and CDR2 LQKENI. V was clipped by 2 bases and J by 3 bases, with 11 bases between them. The CDR3 totals 14 residues. This clonotype was observed a handful of times. The target antigen is unknown. Preparation of the TCRbeta library used unique molecular identifiers. TCRdb re-derived calls from the PCR reads in MiXCR, one entry per CDR3 protein. In the table there are approximately 630,000 distinct CDR3 sequences, under 15% of which are singletons. The sequence came from a girl aged 2-10 years with congenital amegakaryocytic thrombocytopenia, due to receive a stem cell transplant. This material consisted of PBMCs, taken before TCRalphabeta/CD19-depleted stem cell transplant. The gene calls are TRBV18 and TRBJ2-7; tentative D call: TRBD1 (5 bases). In DNA form, the CDR3 reads TGTGCCAGCTCACCATCGAGACAGTTCTACGAGCAGTACTTC. Its protein is CASSPSRQFYEQYF.